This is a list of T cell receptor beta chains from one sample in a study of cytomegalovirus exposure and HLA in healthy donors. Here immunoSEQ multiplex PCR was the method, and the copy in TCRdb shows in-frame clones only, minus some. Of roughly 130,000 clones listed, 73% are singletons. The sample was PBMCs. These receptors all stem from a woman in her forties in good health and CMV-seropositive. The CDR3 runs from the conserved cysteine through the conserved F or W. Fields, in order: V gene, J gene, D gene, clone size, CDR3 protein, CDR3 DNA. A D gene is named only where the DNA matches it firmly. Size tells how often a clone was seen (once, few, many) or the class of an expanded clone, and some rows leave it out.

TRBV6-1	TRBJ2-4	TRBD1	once	CASSEEGRGQKSGSKNIQYF	TGTGCCAGCAGTGAAGAGGGCAGGGGGCAAAAAAGTGGGTCCAAAAACATTCAGTACTTC
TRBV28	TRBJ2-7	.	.	CASSLISGIRYF	TGTGCCAGCAGTTTAATTTCCGGTATTCGGTACTTC
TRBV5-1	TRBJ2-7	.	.	CASSESFPQVYEQYF	TGCGCCAGCAGCGAGTCCTTTCCTCAAGTCTACGAGCAGTACTTC
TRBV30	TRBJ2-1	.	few	CAWSVEGAWNEQFF	TGTGCCTGGAGTGTGGAGGGTGCGTGGAATGAGCAGTTCTTC
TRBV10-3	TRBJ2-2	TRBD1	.	CAISEFFGGTGGNTGELFF	TGTGCCATCAGTGAGTTCTTCGGAGGGACAGGGGGGAACACCGGGGAGCTGTTTTTT
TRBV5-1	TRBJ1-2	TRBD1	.	CASSAGWTGTGGYGYTF	TGCGCCAGCAGCGCCGGGTGGACCGGGACAGGGGGATATGGCTACACCTTC
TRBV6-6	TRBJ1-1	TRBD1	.	CASSRTGNTEAFF	TGTGCCAGCAGCCGGACAGGGAACACTGAAGCTTTCTTT
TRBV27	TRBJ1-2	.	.	CASSLRRGYGYTF	TGTGCCAGCAGTCTCCGCCGCGGGTATGGCTACACCTTC
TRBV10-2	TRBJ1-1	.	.	CASRVKGAEAFF	TGCGCCAGCAGGGTAAAGGGGGCTGAAGCTTTCTTT
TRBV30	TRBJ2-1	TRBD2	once	CAWSPGLAGSRSSYNEQFF	TGTGCCTGGAGTCCCGGACTAGCGGGATCCCGGAGCTCCTACAATGAGCAGTTCTTC
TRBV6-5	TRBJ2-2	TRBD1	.	CASRNRGGGGELFF	TGTGCCAGCAGAAACAGGGGTGGGGGCGGGGAGCTGTTTTTT
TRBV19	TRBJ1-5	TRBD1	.	CASSIGQGPNQPQHF	TGTGCCAGTAGTATAGGACAGGGTCCCAATCAGCCCCAGCATTTT
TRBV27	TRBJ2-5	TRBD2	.	CASSTRLAGVETQYF	TGTGCCAGCTCCACCCGACTAGCGGGAGTAGAGACCCAGTACTTC
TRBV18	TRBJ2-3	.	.	CASSPRRTGVGTDTQYF	TGTGCCAGCTCACCACGGAGGACGGGGGTTGGCACAGATACGCAGTATTTT
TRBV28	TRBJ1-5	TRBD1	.	CASRQQGRGSNQPQHF	TGTGCCAGCAGACAACAGGGGCGAGGAAGCAATCAGCCCCAGCATTTT
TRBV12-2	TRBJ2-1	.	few	CASRFFRAGANNEQFF	TGTGCAAGTCGCTTTTTCAGAGCGGGGGCCAACAATGAGCAGTTCTTC
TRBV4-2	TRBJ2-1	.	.	CASSQERQTYNEQFF	TGTGCCAGCAGCCAAGAACGGCAGACTTACAATGAGCAGTTCTTC